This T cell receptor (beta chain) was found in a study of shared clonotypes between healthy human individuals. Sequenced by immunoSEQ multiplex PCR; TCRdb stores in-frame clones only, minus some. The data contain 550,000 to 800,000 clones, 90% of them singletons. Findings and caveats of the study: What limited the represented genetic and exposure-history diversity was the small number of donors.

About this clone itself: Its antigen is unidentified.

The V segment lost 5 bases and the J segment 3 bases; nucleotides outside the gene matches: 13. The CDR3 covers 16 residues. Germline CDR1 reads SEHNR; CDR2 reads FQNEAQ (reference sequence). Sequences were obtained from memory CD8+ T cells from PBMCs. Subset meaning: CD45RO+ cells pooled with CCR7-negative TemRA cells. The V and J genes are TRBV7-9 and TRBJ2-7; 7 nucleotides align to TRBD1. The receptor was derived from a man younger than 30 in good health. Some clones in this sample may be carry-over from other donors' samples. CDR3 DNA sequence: TGTGCCAGCAGCGCCACGACCGGGACAGCTGTCTACGAGCAGTACTTC. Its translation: CASSATTGTAVYEQYF. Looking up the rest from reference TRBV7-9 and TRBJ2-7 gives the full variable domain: DTGVSQNPRHKITKRGQNVTFRCDPISEHNRLYWYRQTLGQGPEFLTYFQNEAQLEKSRLLSDRFSAERPKGSFSTLEIQRTEQGDSAMYLCASSATTGTAVYEQYFGPGTRLTVT.